This T cell receptor beta chain was identified in a study of beta chain features in type 1 diabetes. General study results and limits: TCRB CDR3s were moderately but significantly shorter in Type 1 diabetes patients in all four CD4+ subsets.

The authors reverse transcribed all of the isolated RNA, so sequencing captured expressed TCRB transcripts. Method: immunoSEQ multiplex PCR; TCRdb's copy keeps in-frame clones and lacks some. Of about 370,000 clones in the sample, 9.5% to 10% were seen once. In regard to this clone: The antigen is unknown.

CDR1 and CDR2 (germline): SGDLS, YYNGEE. This CDR3 has 15 residues. The ends lost 4 bases at V and 3 bases at J; junction bases unmatched: 9. The TCR originated in a young man with type 1 diabetes. Sequencing used central memory CD4+ T cells from blood. This chain links TRBV9 with TRBJ2-7; 8 nucleotides agree with TRBD1. CDR3: CASSPWTGNIYEQYF. Here the CDR3 DNA reads TGTGCCAGCAGCCCCTGGACAGGGAATATCTACGAGCAGTACTTC.